This T cell receptor (beta chain) was recorded in a study of CD8 T cells in ankylosing spondylitis. Generation of TCR beta libraries employed quantitative 5'-RACE incorporating molecular barcodes. TCRdb called the 5' RACE reads again in MiXCR, with one record for every CDR3 protein. Here the sample spans under 950,000 distinct CDR3 sequences, under 20% being singletons. The CDR3 runs 17 residues. The J segment lost 0 bases and the V segment lost 6 bases, leaving 11 bases of the junction unmatched. Germline CDR1 reads MNHNS; CDR2 reads SASEGT. Of note for this clonotype: Its specificity is unknown.

Broader study findings: Characteristic, it appeared, of ankylosing spondylitis blood was a TCR beta motif of several highly homologous variants.

The TCR was taken from a male donor with ankylosing spondylitis. The genes are TRBV6-1 and TRBJ2-4, with TRBD2 matching over 7 bases. The sequenced sample consisted of blood, either unsorted or a sorted T cell fraction (not recorded which). CDR3 DNA: TGTGCCAGCAGGGCTTGGGGGGGACCGCTAGCCAAAAACATTCAGTACTTC. The encoded protein is CASRAWGGPLAKNIQYF.